A single sample is the source of the 9 T cell receptor beta chains below, sequenced in a study of control samples from healthy donors and cancer patients. The method was immunoSEQ multiplex PCR; TCRdb's version includes in-frame clones alone and lacks a portion of them. Among about 130,000 clones listed, around 94% were seen once. The sequencing input was PBMCs. Receptors originate from a man older than 75 with head and neck cancer.

This chain connects TRBV7-6 to TRBJ1-3, with unresolved D. CDR3 length: 15 residues. Germline CDR1 SGHVS, CDR2 FNYEAQ. The V and J ends lost 1 base and 1 base respectively, with 8 bases between them. The DNA of the CDR3 is TGTGCCAGCAGCTTAGGGGTTCAGTCTGGAAACACCATATATTTT. Its protein product is CASSLGVQSGNTIYF.

The chain carries TRBV7-8 and TRBJ1-1, with TRBD1 as a possible D gene (5 bases). V lost 0 bases and J 4 bases, leaving 9 bases between the germline ends. Germline V CDR1 and CDR2: SGHVS, FQNEAQ. This CDR3 is built from 14 residues. CDR3 region: CASSLATGTTEAFF. CDR3 DNA: TGTGCCAGCAGCTTAGCAACGGGGACCACTGAAGCTTTCTTT.

The V gene is TRBV5-3, the J gene TRBJ1-1; perhaps TRBD1 as D (5 bases). TRBV5-3 is noted as an ORF with a role that remains uncertain. V lost 3 bases and J lost 11, with 32 bases in between. CDR3 length: 18 amino acids. The CDR3 loop is CARSSPIPCGGTADRAFF. The CDR3 DNA reads as TGTGCCAGAAGCTCGCCCATCCCCTGTGGCGGGACGGCGGATAGGGCTTTCTTT.

In its sample, this clone was seen a few times. The chain joins TRBV15 to TRBJ1-2, with TRBD1 as a possible D gene (6 bases). Looked up from germline, CDR1 is LNHNV and CDR2 is YYDKDF (reference sequence). Trimming left V 3 bases short and J 4 bases short, with 9 bases between. This CDR3 has 13 amino acids. CDR3 residues: CATSRGGGYGYTF. The CDR3 bases are TGTGCCACCAGCAGGGGAGGGGGCTATGGCTACACCTTC.

The V and J genes are TRBV7-2 and TRBJ1-3; D remains ambiguous. V was cut by 4 bases and J by 0 bases, with 7 bases left in between. Germline loops: CDR1 SGHTA, CDR2 FQGNSA. This CDR3 comprises 14 residues. Written as DNA, the CDR3 is TGTGCCAGCAGCTCTTCGGTCTCTGGAAACACCATATATTTT. Residues: CASSSSVSGNTIYF.

As DNA, the CDR3 is TGTGCCAGCAGCGAAAATAGGGAGACCCAGTACTTC. Amino acids: CASSENRETQYF. The gene calls are TRBV25-1 and TRBJ2-5, with unresolved D. There are 12 residues in the CDR3. The V and J ends lost 6 bases and 5 bases respectively, with 10 bases between them. Germline values: CDR1 MGHDK, CDR2 SYGVNS.

The chain links TRBV5-1 to TRBJ2-7; no clear D. From germline, CDR1 is SGHRS and CDR2 YFSETQ. CDR3 length: 12 amino acids. Trimming cost V 8 bases and J 3 bases, with 12 bases left between them. The CDR3 sequence: CARSRSLYEQYF. CDR3 DNA: TGCGCCAGGTCGCGGAGTCTCTACGAGCAGTACTTC.

This clone was observed once. The chain links TRBV10-3 to TRBJ2-1; the match to TRBD1 covers 8 bases. The CDR3 length is 15 residues. The ends lost 2 bases at V and 8 bases at J; junction bases unmatched: 8. The germline V gene encodes CDR1 ENHRY and CDR2 SYGVKD. In DNA, the CDR3 is TGTGCCATCAGTGAGCCCCGGACAGGGAGGTATGAGCAGTTCTTC. Translation: CAISEPRTGRYEQFF.

The chain recombines TRBV6-5 with TRBJ2-5; 12 nucleotides line up with TRBD2. V trimming: 5 bases; J trimming: 4 bases; junction bases outside the gene matches: 5. Germline V CDR1 and CDR2: MNHEY, SVGAGI. The CDR3 covers 15 residues. The CDR3 region has the DNA TGTGCCAGCAGTCCTCCGGGACTAGCGGGAGAGACCCAGTACTTC. It specifies CASSPPGLAGETQYF.